Each of the 26 T cell receptor beta chains below was sequenced from the same sample in a study of blood T cell repertoires in COVID-19. Some clones are missing from TCRdb's copy, which holds only in-frame ones; the method was immunoSEQ multiplex PCR. The table includes fewer than 65,000 clones, approximately 85% detected once. The sequencing input was peripheral blood. The source is a human donor in a cohort sampled during active COVID-19.

In nucleotides, the CDR3 is TGTGCCAGTAGTATAGACGGGGACAGGGGTCGGAATCAGCCCCAGCATTTT. Translating gives CASSIDGDRGRNQPQHF. The V call is TRBV19, the J call TRBJ1-5; 10 bases align to TRBD1. Germline loops: CDR1 LNHDA, CDR2 SQIVND (reference sequence). V trimming: 0 bases; J trimming: 4 bases; junction bases outside the gene matches: 6. The CDR3 has 17 residues.

J is TRBJ2-2 and V is TRBV5-4; TRBD1 matches 9 bases. CDR1 and CDR2 from the germline V gene are SGHNT and YYREEE (reference sequence). V lost 4 bases and J lost 7; bases outside the gene matches: 11. This CDR3 is 16 amino acids long. CDR3 protein: CASSTYRGRVDGELFF. As DNA, the CDR3 is TGTGCCAGCAGCACCTACAGGGGGCGAGTTGACGGGGAGCTGTTTTTT.

This chain joins TRBV7-2 and TRBJ2-3; D possibly corresponds to TRBD1 (5 bases). Per germline, CDR1 SGHTA and CDR2 FQGNSA. The CDR3 covers 13 residues. V lost 7 bases, J lost 1 base, and 9 bases lay in between. The CDR3 region is CASKPQGTDTQYF. The CDR3 region has the DNA TGTGCCAGCAAACCACAGGGCACAGATACGCAGTATTTT.

A few counts support this clone. One end of the junction varies from germline; a read error may be responsible. The chain carries TRBV5-4 and TRBJ2-1; 11 bases agree with TRBD1. Germline CDR1 reads SGHNT; CDR2 reads YYREEE (reference sequence). CDR3 length: 15 residues. The CDR3 reads CASSLDRGLYNEQFF. CDR3 nucleotide sequence: TGTGCCAGCAGTTTGGACAGGGGGCTTTACAATGAGCAGTTCTTC.

This clone was seen only a few times. The chain has TRBV7-2 and TRBJ1-1; 8 bases line up with TRBD1. V dropped 1 base and J dropped 11; count of bases not matched to a gene: 9. Per germline, CDR1 SGHTA and CDR2 FQGNSA. The CDR3 sequence is 14 residues long. The CDR3 region has the DNA TGTGCCAGCAGCTTAGGTAGTACAGGGGGTTTGGCTTTCTTT. It yields the protein CASSLGSTGGLAFF.

The J gene is TRBJ2-3, the V gene TRBV19, with TRBD1 as a possible D gene (6 bases). Germline V gene data show CDR1 as LNHDA and CDR2 as SQIVND (reference sequence). Trimming cost V 8 bases and J 4 bases, with 16 bases left between them. The CDR3 is 14 amino acids. The DNA of the CDR3 is TGTGCCAGTCAGCCTGAGGGGGTGGCAGATACGCAGTATTTT. The encoded protein is CASQPEGVADTQYF.

The chain links TRBV19 to TRBJ1-2, with a weak D call TRBD1 (5 bases). The CDR3 runs to 15 residues. Trimming removed 6 bases at V and 1 base at J, with 15 bases between. CDR1 and CDR2 (germline): LNHDA, SQIVND (reference sequence). The CDR3: CASSPGGGSNYGYTF. DNA of the CDR3: TGTGCCAGTAGCCCGGGGGGAGGGAGTAACTATGGCTACACCTTC. Using reference TRBV19 and TRBJ1-2 for the parts outside the CDR3, the full variable domain is DGGITQSPKYLFRKEGQNVTLSCEQNLNHDAMYWYRQDPGQGLRLIYYSQIVNDFQKGDIAEGYSVSREKKESFPLTVTSAQKNPTAFYLCASSPGGGSNYGYTFGSGTRLTVV.

This chain joins TRBV18 and TRBJ1-2; TRBD1 aligns across 7 bases. The CDR3 runs 16 residues. Germline CDR1 KGHSH, CDR2 LQKENI. The ends lost 3 bases at V and 4 bases at J; junction bases unmatched: 11. The CDR3 region is CASSPTEGARGYGYTF. CDR3 coding DNA: TGTGCCAGCTCACCCACTGAGGGGGCGAGGGGCTATGGCTACACCTTC.

This rearrangement joins TRBV9 to TRBJ2-1; D call uncertain. The ends were cut back, 2 bases at V and 10 bases at J, with 16 bases in the middle. The germline V gene has CDR1 SGDLS and CDR2 YYNGEE. This CDR3 spans 14 amino acids. The CDR3, as DNA: TGTGCCAGCAGCGTCGCTCTTGGGCGAAACGAGCAGTTCTTC. Protein: CASSVALGRNEQFF.

This rearrangement joins TRBV9 to TRBJ2-5, with D possibly being TRBD2 (6 bases). V lost 6 bases to trimming and J lost 9 bases, with 18 bases between them. The length of the CDR3 is 13 residues. Germline CDR1 SGDLS, CDR2 YYNGEE. CDR3 bases: TGTGCCAGCAACCGGGACCCCAGGGAGGCCCAGTACTTC. As protein: CASNRDPREAQYF.

This rearrangement joins TRBV6-2 or TRBV6-3 to TRBJ1-1, with D possibly matching TRBD1 (5 bases). With 2 bases removed from V and 0 bases from J, the gap between germline ends came to 10 bases. This CDR3 is 15 amino acids long. The germline CDR1 and CDR2 sequences are MNHEY and SVGEGT. The CDR3: CASSYGGTLNTEAFF. In DNA form, the CDR3 reads TGTGCCAGCAGTTACGGGGGGACGCTGAACACTGAAGCTTTCTTT.

V gene TRBV6-2 or TRBV6-3 combines with J gene TRBJ2-3; D gene uncertain. The germline V and J ends were trimmed by 4 bases and 4 bases, with 6 bases remaining between them. The CDR3 contains 12 residues. Per the germline V gene, CDR1 is MNHEY and CDR2 is SVGEGT. CDR3 in amino acids: CASSSSPDTQYF. Here the CDR3 DNA reads TGTGCCAGCAGTTCAAGCCCAGATACGCAGTATTTT.

The sample holds one count of this clone. This rearrangement joins TRBV4-3 to TRBJ1-2, with D unresolved. Germline CDR1 is LGHNA and CDR2 is YSLEER. The CDR3 is made up of 14 amino acids. V shed 1 base and J shed 4 bases, with 10 bases lying between them. CDR3 sequence reads: CASSQASQVYGYTF. Written as DNA, the CDR3 is TGCGCCAGCAGCCAAGCGTCCCAGGTCTATGGCTACACCTTC.

This clone appeared a single time. V is TRBV11-3 and J is TRBJ2-3, with 11 positions matching TRBD2. The CDR3 extends over 15 amino acids. Trimming took 6 bases from V and 4 from J; bases not matched to a gene: 6. The V gene's germline CDR1 is SGHNT and CDR2 YENEEA. The CDR3 DNA reads TGTGCCAGCAGTGGGTCTAGCGGGGGGTCAGATACGCAGTATTTT. This translates into CASSGSSGGSDTQYF.

V gene TRBV6-5 combines with J gene TRBJ1-2; maybe TRBD1 (6 bases). This CDR3 is 11 amino acids long. Germline loops: CDR1 MNHEY, CDR2 SVGAGI. V lost 6 bases and J lost 12, with 14 bases in between. The CDR3 protein is CASRQGMVNTF. The DNA of the CDR3 is TGTGCCAGCAGACAGGGAATGGTAAACACCTTC.

The V gene is TRBV4-1, the J gene TRBJ2-3; 9 nucleotides line up with TRBD2. CDR1 and CDR2 from the germline V gene are MGHRA and YSYEKL. This CDR3 is built from 17 residues. The trim removed 5 bases at V and 0 bases at J, leaving 9 bases unmatched. CDR3 protein: CASSYGTSSPSTDTQYF. CDR3 nucleotides: TGCGCCAGCAGCTACGGGACTAGCAGCCCTAGCACAGATACGCAGTATTTT.

J is TRBJ2-3 and V is TRBV5-1; TRBD2 agrees at 10 bases. This CDR3 has 16 residues. Germline trimming cut 0 bases from V and 4 bases from J; bases unmatched to any gene: 5. Germline CDR1 reads SGHRS; CDR2 reads YFSETQ. The CDR3 region is CASSLEQRGGADTQYF. CDR3 nucleotides: TGCGCCAGCAGCTTGGAACAGCGGGGGGGCGCAGATACGCAGTATTTT.

In this sample, this clone turned up a few times. The genes are TRBV2 and TRBJ2-7; D is undetermined. Per germline, CDR1 SNHLY and CDR2 FYNNEI. The germline V and J ends were trimmed by 10 bases and 0 bases, with 13 bases remaining between them. This CDR3 has 13 amino acids. CDR3 sequence reads: CATLQRSSYEQYF. For the CDR3, the DNA is TGTGCCACCCTTCAAAGGAGCTCCTACGAGCAGTACTTC.

Concerning this clone itself: The sample carries other DNA sequences with the same CDR3. The gene calls are TRBV5-1 and TRBJ1-3, with D unresolved. Germline CDR1 is SGHRS and CDR2 is YFSETQ. The CDR3 contains 15 residues. V was clipped by 0 bases and J by 0 bases, with 7 bases between them. In nucleotides, the CDR3 is TGCGCCAGCAGCTTGGCGGGGAACTCTGGAAACACCATATATTTT. Protein: CASSLAGNSGNTIYF.

This chain links TRBV18 with TRBJ2-7, with TRBD1 matching over 9 bases. Germline values: CDR1 KGHSH, CDR2 LQKENI. V lost 3 bases, J lost 5 bases, and 11 bases stayed unmatched. The CDR3 is made up of 16 amino acids. CDR3 nucleotide sequence: TGTGCCAGCTCACCTCTCGCTGGACAGGGGTGGGACGAGCAGTACTTC. Residues: CASSPLAGQGWDEQYF.

This clone appeared a few times. The chain combines TRBV4-1 with TRBJ1-1; 7 bases line up with TRBD1. This CDR3 region has 15 residues. With V trimmed by 3 bases and J by 11 bases, 15 bases remained unmatched. CDR1 is MGHRA and CDR2 is YSYEKL in the germline V gene. CDR3 bases: TGCGCCAGCAGCCAGAGTGACTCAGGGGGGAAAAGGGCTTTCTTT. Its translation is CASSQSDSGGKRAFF.

This clone was counted a single time. The V call is TRBV19, the J call TRBJ2-1, with 11 bases that match TRBD2. The CDR3 is made up of 15 amino acids. J gave up 6 bases and V 6 bases, and 7 bases lay outside the gene matches. The germline V gene has CDR1 LNHDA and CDR2 SQIVND (reference sequence). The CDR3 protein is CASRDGSGGANEQFF. The DNA for the CDR3 is TGTGCCAGTAGGGATGGTAGCGGGGGGGCCAATGAGCAGTTCTTC.

This clone was counted once. The chain joins TRBV24-1 to TRBJ2-7, with 7 positions matching TRBD1. This CDR3 contains 12 residues. With 2 bases clipped from V and 6 bases from J, the junction kept 0 bases outside the gene matches. Germline V gene lookup returns CDR1 KGHDR and CDR2 SFDVKD. The chain's CDR3 is CATSDYRGEQYF. CDR3 bases: TGTGCCACCAGTGATTACAGGGGCGAGCAGTACTTC.

This chain uses TRBV9 with TRBJ1-5; TRBD1 might be the D (6 bases). V dropped 4 bases and J dropped 0 bases, with 8 bases sitting between them. Germline V gives CDR1 SGDLS, CDR2 YYNGEE. The CDR3 contains 14 residues. CDR3 loop: CASSRTDSNQPQHF. The CDR3 nucleotides read TGTGCCAGCAGCAGGACAGATAGCAATCAGCCCCAGCATTTT.

V usage is TRBV29-1 and J usage is TRBJ2-2, with D maybe TRBD1 (5 bases). Trimming left V 4 bases short and J 1 base short, with 13 bases between. CDR1 and CDR2 from the germline V gene are SQVTM and ANQGSEA. The CDR3 loop spans 15 amino acids. The CDR3 bases are TGCAGCGTTGTTGGCAGGGATATGAACACCGGGGAGCTGTTTTTT. Protein product: CSVVGRDMNTGELFF.

The chain employs TRBV2 and TRBJ2-2, with 8 bases aligning to TRBD2. Germline V gene data show CDR1 as SNHLY and CDR2 as FYNNEI. After removal of 4 bases from V and 4 bases from J, the junction contained 5 bases not matched to a gene. The CDR3 loop spans 15 amino acids. The CDR3, as DNA: TGTGCCAGCAGTGGACCGGGGGGGGGCACCGGGGAGCTGTTTTTT. This gives the protein CASSGPGGGTGELFF. The full variable domain, with the rest looked up from reference TRBV2 and TRBJ2-2, is EPEVTQTPSHQVTQMGQEVILRCVPISNHLYFYWYRQILGQKVEFLVSFYNNEISEKSEIFDDQFSVERPDGSNFTLKIRSTKLEDSAMYFCASSGPGGGTGELFFGEGSRLTVL.